This TCR beta chain was sequenced for a study of molecular identifiers for immune sequencing clone quantification. With 3 bases removed from V and 1 base from J, the gap between germline ends came to 4 bases. The CDR3 totals 13 residues. The germline V gene encodes CDR1 MGHRA and CDR2 YSYEKL. TCRdb ran MiXCR on the PCR reads and lists one entry per CDR3 protein. Among 550,000 to 750,000 distinct CDR3 sequences listed, 20% were seen once. The receptor was isolated from a human donor in good health. Some libraries in this study had Jurkat cell RNA spiked in. The chain recombines TRBV4-1 with TRBJ2-1; D remains ambiguous. Sequenced material: naive CD8+ T cells from blood, with Jurkat cell RNA spiked in. The subset is: FACS-sorted CD8+CD4-CCR7+CD45RA+ naive T cells. The CDR3 nucleotides read TGCGCCAGCAGCCACCCATCCTACAATGAGCAGTTCTTC. Translating gives CASSHPSYNEQFF.